This TCR beta chain was found in a study of blood T cell repertoires in COVID-19. Generated by immunoSEQ multiplex PCR, the TCRdb table keeps only in-frame clones and is missing some. Of more than 110,000 clones in the sample, around 88% were seen once. The germline V gene encodes CDR1 MNHEY and CDR2 SVGEGT. The CDR3 extends over 15 amino acids. V dropped 6 bases and J dropped 7 bases, with 22 bases sitting between them. The chain combines TRBV6-2 or TRBV6-3 with TRBJ2-7, with D possibly TRBD1 on 6 matching bases. This receptor was taken from a man in his sixties with active or convalescent COVID-19. The sequenced material came from peripheral blood. The CDR3 region is CASSTAGDESWEQYF. CDR3 nucleotide sequence: TGTGCCAGCAGCACCGCAGGGGACGAGTCTTGGGAGCAGTACTTC.